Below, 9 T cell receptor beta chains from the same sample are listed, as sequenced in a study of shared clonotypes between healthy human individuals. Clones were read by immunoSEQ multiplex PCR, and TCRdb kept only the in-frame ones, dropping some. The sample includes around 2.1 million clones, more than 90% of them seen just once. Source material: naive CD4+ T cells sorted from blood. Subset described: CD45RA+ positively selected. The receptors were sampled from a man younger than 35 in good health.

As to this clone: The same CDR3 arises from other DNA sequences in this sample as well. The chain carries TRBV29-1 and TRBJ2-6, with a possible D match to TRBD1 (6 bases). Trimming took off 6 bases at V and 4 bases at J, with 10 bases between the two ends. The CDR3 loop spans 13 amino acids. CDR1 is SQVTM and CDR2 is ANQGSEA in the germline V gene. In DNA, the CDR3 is TGCAGCGTAACAGGGTCCGGGGCCAACGTCCTGACTTTC. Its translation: CSVTGSGANVLTF. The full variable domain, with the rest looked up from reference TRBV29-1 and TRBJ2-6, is SAVISQKPSRDICQRGTSLTIQCQVDSQVTMMFWYRQQPGQSLTLIATANQGSEATYESGFVIDKFPISRPNLTFSTLTVSNMSPEDSSIYLCSVTGSGANVLTFGAGSRLTVL.

The CDR3 coding sequence is TGTGCCAGCAGCCACGGACAGGGGGCTAACTATGGCTACACCTTC. It yields the protein CASSHGQGANYGYTF. V and J are TRBV7-3 and TRBJ1-2, with 10 bases matching TRBD1. With 5 bases clipped from V and 0 bases from J, the junction kept 3 bases outside the gene matches. Per germline, CDR1 SGHTA and CDR2 FQGTGA. The CDR3 covers 15 residues.

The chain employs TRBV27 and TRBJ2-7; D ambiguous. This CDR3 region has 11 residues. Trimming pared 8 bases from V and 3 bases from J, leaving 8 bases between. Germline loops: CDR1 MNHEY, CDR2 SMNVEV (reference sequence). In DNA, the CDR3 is TGTGCCAGCGGCCTCAGCTACGAGCAGTACTTC. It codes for CASGLSYEQYF.

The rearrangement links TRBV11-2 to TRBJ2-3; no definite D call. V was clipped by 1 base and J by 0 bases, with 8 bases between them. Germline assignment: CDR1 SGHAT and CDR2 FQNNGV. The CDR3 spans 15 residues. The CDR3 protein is CASSLVPGSTDTQYF. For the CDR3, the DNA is TGTGCCAGCAGCTTAGTCCCGGGTAGCACAGATACGCAGTATTTT.

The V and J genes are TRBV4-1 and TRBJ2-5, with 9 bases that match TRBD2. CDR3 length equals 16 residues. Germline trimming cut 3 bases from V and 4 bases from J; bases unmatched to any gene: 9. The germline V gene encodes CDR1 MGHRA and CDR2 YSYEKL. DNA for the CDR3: TGCGCCAGCAGCCAGGATGTAGCGGGAGTTCGAGAGACCCAGTACTTC. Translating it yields CASSQDVAGVRETQYF.

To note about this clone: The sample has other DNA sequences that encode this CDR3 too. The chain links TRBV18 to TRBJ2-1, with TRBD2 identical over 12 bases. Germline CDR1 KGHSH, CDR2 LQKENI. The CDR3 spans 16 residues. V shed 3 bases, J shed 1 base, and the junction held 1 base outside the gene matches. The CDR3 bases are TGTGCCAGCTCACCGACTAGCGGGAGTTCCTACAATGAGCAGTTCTTC. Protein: CASSPTSGSSYNEQFF.

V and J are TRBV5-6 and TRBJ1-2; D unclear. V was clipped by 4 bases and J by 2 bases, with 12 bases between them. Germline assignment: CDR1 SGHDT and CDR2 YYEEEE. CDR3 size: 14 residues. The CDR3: CASSPDVRNYGYTF. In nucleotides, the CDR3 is TGTGCCAGCAGCCCCGACGTAAGAAACTATGGCTACACCTTC.

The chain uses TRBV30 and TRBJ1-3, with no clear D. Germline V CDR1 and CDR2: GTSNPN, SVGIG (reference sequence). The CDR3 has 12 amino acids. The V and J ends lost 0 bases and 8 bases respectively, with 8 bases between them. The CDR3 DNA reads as TGTGCCTGGAGTGTAACGGGAGACACCATATATTTT. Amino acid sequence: CAWSVTGDTIYF.

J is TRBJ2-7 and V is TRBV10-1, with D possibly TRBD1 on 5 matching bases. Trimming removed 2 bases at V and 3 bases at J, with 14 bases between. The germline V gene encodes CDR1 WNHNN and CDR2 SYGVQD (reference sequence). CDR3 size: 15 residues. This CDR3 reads CASSEDAGPNYEQYF. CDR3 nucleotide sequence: TGCGCCAGCAGTGAGGATGCAGGGCCGAACTACGAGCAGTACTTC.